These 17 T cell receptor beta chains came from one sample sequenced in a study of blood T cell repertoires in COVID-19. Only in-frame clones appear in the TCRdb table, and some are missing; sequencing was by immunoSEQ multiplex PCR. The sample lists over 25,000 clones; under 95% were seen once. The source material was peripheral blood. These receptor sequences come from a man between 65 and 80 years old with active or convalescent COVID-19.

The sample holds one count of this clone. The gene calls are TRBV5-1 and TRBJ1-1; D gene unclear. Trimming removed 2 bases at V and 6 bases at J, with 8 bases between. CDR1 is SGHRS, CDR2 YFSETQ, per germline. CDR3 length equals 12 residues. CDR3 DNA sequence: TGCGCCAGCAGCTTAAGAGGTCCTGAAGCTTTCTTT. It codes for CASSLRGPEAFF.

The chain links TRBV6-2 or TRBV6-3 to TRBJ2-1, with a weak D call TRBD1 (6 bases). The CDR3 consists of 15 residues. Trimming cost V 5 bases and J 0 bases, with 11 bases left between them. Germline assignment: CDR1 MNHEY and CDR2 SVGEGT. In DNA, the CDR3 is TGTGCCAGCAGTCTACAGGGCAACTCCTACAATGAGCAGTTCTTC. This sequence encodes CASSLQGNSYNEQFF.

The chain combines TRBV23-1 with TRBJ1-1; D gene ambiguous. TRBV23-1 is labeled an ORF, and its function is uncertain. Deletions cut 1 base from V and 1 base from J, with 13 bases between. This CDR3 spans 16 amino acids. CDR3 region: CASSQYVRRRNTEAFF. The CDR3 DNA follows: TGCGCCAGCAGTCAATACGTGAGACGGAGGAACACTGAAGCTTTCTTT.

The V call is TRBV7-3, the J call TRBJ1-1, with 9 positions matching TRBD1. The CDR3 is 15 residues long. V shed 5 bases, J shed 1 base, and the junction held 5 bases outside the gene matches. Germline assignment: CDR1 SGHTA and CDR2 FQGTGA. CDR3 nucleotide sequence: TGTGCCAGCAGCCGACAGGGGGGCCCGAACACTGAAGCTTTCTTT. It translates to CASSRQGGPNTEAFF.

The chain uses TRBV30 and TRBJ1-2; D is ambiguous. CDR1 is GTSNPN and CDR2 is SVGIG in the germline V gene (reference sequence). The CDR3 loop spans 14 amino acids. Trimming pared 0 bases from V and 0 bases from J, leaving 8 bases between. The DNA of the CDR3 is TGTGCCTGGAGTGTAATGAGGGCTAACTATGGCTACACCTTC. Encoded protein: CAWSVMRANYGYTF.

The chain links TRBV11-3 to TRBJ2-5, with 10 bases that match TRBD2. Losses at the gene ends were 1 base for V and 3 bases for J; bases not matched to a gene: 2. CDR1 SGHNT and CDR2 YENEEA come from the germline V gene. The length of the CDR3 is 15 residues. The CDR3 DNA follows: TGTGCCAGCAGCTTAGGTCTAGCGGGGGAAGAGACCCAGTACTTC. This encodes CASSLGLAGEETQYF.

The genes are TRBV12-3 or TRBV12-4 and TRBJ1-2; D remains ambiguous. V was trimmed by 2 bases and J by 7 bases, leaving 11 bases between them. This CDR3 comprises 13 residues. The chain's CDR3 is CASSLLGVGGYTF. Here the CDR3 DNA reads TGTGCCAGCAGTTTACTGGGCGTGGGTGGCTACACCTTC.

V and J are TRBV18 and TRBJ2-5, with D possibly being TRBD1 (5 bases). This CDR3 has 15 amino acids. Germline V gene sequence: CDR1 KGHSH, CDR2 LQKENI. V shed 0 bases and J shed 4 bases, with 12 bases lying between them. The CDR3 region is CASSPPYPGRETQYF. The DNA of the CDR3 is TGTGCCAGCTCACCACCTTACCCAGGGCGAGAGACCCAGTACTTC.

The chain uses TRBV7-9 and TRBJ2-5; no firm D call. The V end lost 4 bases, the J end lost 4 bases, and 4 bases lay between the germline ends. There are 11 residues in the CDR3. Germline CDR1 SEHNR, CDR2 FQNEAQ (reference sequence). The CDR3 spells CASSSGETQYF. The CDR3 region has the DNA TGTGCCAGCAGCTCCGGAGAGACCCAGTACTTC. The variable domain in full, completed from reference TRBV7-9 and TRBJ2-5, reads DTGVSQNPRHKITKRGQNVTFRCDPISEHNRLYWYRQTLGQGPEFLTYFQNEAQLEKSRLLSDRFSAERPKGSFSTLEIQRTEQGDSAMYLCASSSGETQYFGPGTRLLVL.

The DNA of the CDR3 is TGTGCCAGCAAAAGGACTAGCGGGAGGTCCAATGAGCAGTTCTTC. Translating gives CASKRTSGRSNEQFF. The chain employs TRBV6-5 and TRBJ2-1; 14 bases line up with TRBD2. In germline, CDR1 is MNHEY, CDR2 SVGAGI. The trim removed 7 bases at V and 6 bases at J, leaving 5 bases unmatched. This CDR3 is 15 amino acids long.

The chain couples TRBV7-8 to TRBJ2-1; 7 bases are a match to TRBD2. The CDR3 is made up of 12 amino acids. V dropped 6 bases and J dropped 7; count of bases not matched to a gene: 3. The germline CDR1 and CDR2 sequences are SGHVS and FQNEAQ. The CDR3 nucleotides are TGTGCCAGCAGACGACTAGCTAATGAGCAGTTCTTC. Translation gives CASRRLANEQFF.

The V gene is TRBV30, the J gene TRBJ2-7, with 10 bases matching TRBD1. This CDR3 contains 15 residues. CDR1 is GTSNPN and CDR2 is SVGIG in the germline V gene (reference sequence). V shed 2 bases, J shed 6 bases, and the junction held 10 bases outside the gene matches. CDR3 residues: CAWSKKTGGPSEQYF. Written as DNA, the CDR3 is TGTGCCTGGAGTAAAAAGACAGGGGGCCCATCCGAGCAGTACTTC.

This clone occurred a few times. The chain uses TRBV5-6 and TRBJ2-7, with D possibly matching TRBD1 (5 bases). This CDR3 has 14 amino acids. The V end lost 1 base, the J end lost 7 bases, and 15 bases lay between the germline ends. Germline loops: CDR1 SGHDT, CDR2 YYEEEE. The CDR3 coding sequence is TGTGCCAGCAGCTTGCCGGGTGGGAAGGGGGAGCAGTACGTC. Translation gives CASSLPGGKGEQYV.

The V and J genes are TRBV2 and TRBJ2-2; possibly TRBD2 for D (5 bases). This CDR3 spans 15 amino acids. V was pared by 2 bases and J by 2 bases, with 9 bases between. Per the germline V gene, CDR1 is SNHLY and CDR2 is FYNNEI. The CDR3 protein is CASSERGFNTGELFF. The CDR3 nucleotides are TGTGCCAGCAGTGAACGGGGATTCAACACCGGGGAGCTGTTTTTT. The variable domain in full, completed from reference TRBV2 and TRBJ2-2, reads EPEVTQTPSHQVTQMGQEVILRCVPISNHLYFYWYRQILGQKVEFLVSFYNNEISEKSEIFDDQFSVERPDGSNFTLKIRSTKLEDSAMYFCASSERGFNTGELFFGEGSRLTVL.

This chain uses TRBV6-1 with TRBJ2-7; TRBD2 agrees at 8 bases. Germline CDR1 reads MNHNS; CDR2 reads SASEGT. The CDR3 has 15 amino acids. V trimming: 0 bases; J trimming: 4 bases; junction bases outside the gene matches: 5. CDR3 loop: CASSEALSGTYEQYF. The CDR3 bases are TGTGCCAGCAGTGAAGCTCTTAGCGGGACATACGAGCAGTACTTC.

The J gene is TRBJ2-1, the V gene TRBV3-1 (or the pseudogene TRBV3-2); D uncertain. The germline V gene encodes CDR1 LGHDT and CDR2 YNNKEL (reference sequence). V was clipped by 1 base and J by 0 bases, with 4 bases between them. This CDR3 region has 14 residues. The CDR3 loop is CASSQGSSYNEQFF. For the CDR3, the DNA is TGTGCCAGCAGCCAAGGGAGCTCCTACAATGAGCAGTTCTTC.

The chain joins TRBV9 to TRBJ2-1; 7 bases fit TRBD1. The CDR3 loop spans 14 amino acids. CDR1 SGDLS and CDR2 YYNGEE come from the germline V gene. J gave up 5 bases and V 7 bases, and 9 bases lay outside the gene matches. Here the CDR3 reads CASQIGTANNEQFF. For the CDR3, the DNA is TGTGCCAGCCAAATCGGGACAGCTAACAATGAGCAGTTCTTC.